This T cell receptor beta chain was sequenced during a study of blood T cell repertoires in COVID-19. About the study: T cells, B-cell-depleted T cells, or PBMCs supplied cDNA or gDNA.

The CDR3 has 12 amino acids. Trimming removed 6 bases from V and 4 bases from J, with 10 bases in between. Germline V gene sequence: CDR1 SQVTM, CDR2 ANQGSEA. The Seattle patients joined while their infection was active and were tracked longitudinally afterward. Methods used by the authors: Using reference gene primer amplification, nucleated cell counts were estimated. Clones were sequenced by immunoSEQ multiplex PCR, and TCRdb holds only the in-frame ones, with some missing. For V, J and clone size, that table is used; D and trimming come from the DNA. The table records 55,000 to 70,000 clones, about nine tenths of them present only once.

The V call is TRBV29-1, the J call TRBJ2-1; D might be TRBD1 (5 bases). Sequenced material: peripheral blood. This TCR was sampled from a woman older than 75 with COVID-19, enrolled during active disease. CDR3 sequence reads: CSVTESYNEQFF. In nucleotides, the CDR3 is TGCAGCGTGACAGAATCTTACAATGAGCAGTTCTTC.